One and the same sample provided the 21 T cell receptor beta chains below, sequenced in a study of blood T cell repertoires in COVID-19. Generated by immunoSEQ multiplex PCR, the TCRdb table keeps only in-frame clones and is missing some. Of some 13,000 clones in the sample, over 70% are singletons; the top ten hold 25% to 35%. The specimen sequenced was peripheral blood. These receptors were obtained from a human donor in a cohort sampled during active COVID-19.

The chain joins TRBV2 to TRBJ2-5, with 8 positions matching TRBD1. The CDR3 totals 14 residues. The ends lost 8 bases at V and 5 bases at J; junction bases unmatched: 10. The germline V gene encodes CDR1 SNHLY and CDR2 FYNNEI. CDR3 amino acids: CASSFQGARETQYF. The CDR3 DNA is TGTGCCAGCTCATTTCAGGGGGCGCGGGAGACCCAGTACTTC.

This chain's CDR3 is CASSPQDTQYF. CDR3 in DNA: TGTGCCAGCAGCCCGCAGGATACGCAGTATTTT. V gene TRBV7-8 combines with J gene TRBJ2-3; D call uncertain. Germline V CDR1 and CDR2: SGHVS, FQNEAQ. Trimming removed 5 bases at V and 6 bases at J, with 6 bases between. This CDR3 region has 11 residues.

V gene TRBV9 combines with J gene TRBJ2-1; no firm D call. Germline CDR1 reads SGDLS; CDR2 reads YYNGEE. Trimming pared 0 bases from V and 7 bases from J, leaving 2 bases between. The CDR3 contains 11 residues. CDR3 protein: CASSVANEQFF. The CDR3 DNA reads as TGTGCCAGCAGCGTAGCGAATGAGCAGTTCTTC.

V usage is TRBV5-4 and J usage is TRBJ2-7, with 9 bases identical to TRBD2. There are 14 residues in the CDR3. Looked up from germline, CDR1 is SGHNT and CDR2 is YYREEE (reference sequence). The V gene end was trimmed by 0 bases and the J gene end by 6 bases; junction bases not matched to a gene: 4. The CDR3 nucleotides read TGTGCCAGCAGCTTGGCCGGGCGGGAGGGCGAGCAGTACTTC. Its protein product is CASSLAGREGEQYF.

The chain recombines TRBV27 with TRBJ2-2; 7 bases line up with TRBD1. The V gene's germline CDR1 is MNHEY and CDR2 SMNVEV (reference sequence). The V and J ends lost 2 bases and 5 bases, in that order; junction bases with no gene match: 8. The CDR3 runs 16 residues. The CDR3 reads CASSLDQGVRTGELFF. The CDR3, as DNA: TGTGCCAGCAGTTTAGATCAGGGGGTTAGAACCGGGGAGCTGTTTTTT.

J is TRBJ1-2 and V is TRBV28; maybe TRBD1 (5 bases). The CDR3 runs to 13 residues. V lost 2 bases, J lost 8 bases, and 12 bases lay in between. The germline V gene encodes CDR1 MDHEN and CDR2 SYDVKM. The CDR3 protein is CASSLGAGIGYTF. The CDR3 DNA is TGTGCCAGCAGTTTAGGTGCAGGGATCGGCTACACCTTC.

This rearrangement joins TRBV6-4 to TRBJ2-1; the match to TRBD2 covers 10 bases. The CDR3 has 15 amino acids. Germline lookup yields CDR1 MRHNA and CDR2 SNTAGT. The V and J ends lost 3 bases and 5 bases, in that order; junction bases with no gene match: 4. The CDR3 protein is CASSERLAGDNEQFF. CDR3 DNA sequence: TGTGCCAGCAGTGAACGGCTAGCGGGAGACAATGAGCAGTTCTTC.

The J gene is TRBJ1-5, the V gene TRBV7-9, with 8 nucleotides matching TRBD1. This CDR3 has 15 residues. J was trimmed by 6 bases and V by 5 bases; bases with no gene match: 9. CDR1 is SEHNR and CDR2 is FQNEAQ in the germline V gene (reference sequence). CDR3 region: CASSTTGVKPQPQHF. The CDR3 bases are TGTGCCAGCAGCACGACAGGGGTTAAGCCTCAGCCCCAGCATTTT.

This clone has just one count. The J gene is TRBJ2-2, the V gene TRBV3-1 (or the pseudogene TRBV3-2); D is perhaps TRBD2 (5 bases). The V gene lost 1 base and the J gene lost 2 bases, with 8 bases spanning the gap. The CDR3 contains 15 residues. Germline V lookup: CDR1 LGHDT, CDR2 YNNKEL (reference sequence). The CDR3 region has the DNA TGTGCCAGCAGCCAAGGGGAGTTAAACACCGGGGAGCTGTTTTTT. Its translation is CASSQGELNTGELFF.

The V call is TRBV30, the J call TRBJ1-5, with 7 bases aligning to TRBD1. CDR3 length equals 13 residues. The J segment lost 3 bases and the V segment lost 5 bases, leaving 4 bases of the junction unmatched. Germline lookup yields CDR1 GTSNPN and CDR2 SVGIG (reference sequence). DNA for the CDR3: TGTGCCTGGGCGACAGGGATCAATCAGCCCCAGCATTTT. Its translation: CAWATGINQPQHF.

This clone was counted between two and nine times. The rearrangement uses TRBV28 and TRBJ1-4; a possible D gene is TRBD1 (6 bases). The CDR3 runs to 16 residues. Deletions cut 3 bases from V and 9 bases from J, with 20 bases between. The germline CDR1 and CDR2 sequences are MDHEN and SYDVKM. This chain's CDR3 is CASSFLTSGHPKKLFF. The CDR3 region has the DNA TGTGCCAGCAGTTTCCTTACCTCGGGACACCCGAAAAAACTGTTTTTT. The variable domain in full, with the rest retrieved from reference TRBV28 and TRBJ1-4, is DVKVTQSSRYLVKRTGEKVFLECVQDMDHENMFWYRQDPGLGLRLIYFSYDVKMKEKGDIPEGYSVSREKKERFSLILESASTNQTSMYLCASSFLTSGHPKKLFFGSGTQLSVL.

By frequency in the sample, this clone is medium-sized. The rearrangement links TRBV27 to TRBJ2-3; a possible D gene is TRBD2 (6 bases). CDR1 is MNHEY and CDR2 is SMNVEV in the germline V gene (reference sequence). The CDR3 sequence is 16 residues long. V gave up 2 bases and J gave up 0 bases, with 12 bases separating them. The chain's CDR3 is CASSLTLATSTDTQYF. The DNA of the CDR3 is TGTGCCAGCAGTTTAACGCTAGCGACCAGCACAGATACGCAGTATTTT.

Here the CDR3 DNA reads TGTGCCAGCAGTTACACTAGCGGGAGGGATACGCAGTATTTT. It encodes CASSYTSGRDTQYF. The chain is built from TRBV6-5 and TRBJ2-3; the match to TRBD2 covers 12 bases. CDR1 is MNHEY, CDR2 SVGAGI, per germline. The CDR3 has 14 residues. Losses at the gene ends were 2 bases for V and 6 bases for J; bases not matched to a gene: 0.

The chain links TRBV6-1 to TRBJ2-3; TRBD2 matches 10 bases. V lost 2 bases and J lost 2; bases outside the gene matches: 10. CDR1 is MNHNS and CDR2 is SASEGT in the germline V gene. The length of the CDR3 is 18 residues. The chain's CDR3 is CASSESAGLAALTDTQYF. The CDR3 DNA sequence: TGTGCCAGCAGTGAATCCGCAGGACTAGCGGCCCTCACAGATACGCAGTATTTT.

To note about this clone: Other nucleotide sequences from this sample produce the same CDR3. The chain couples TRBV29-1 to TRBJ1-5; D might be TRBD1 (5 bases). From germline, CDR1 is SQVTM and CDR2 ANQGSEA. Trimming removed 4 bases from V and 4 bases from J, with 11 bases in between. This CDR3 has 13 amino acids. The DNA of the CDR3 is TGCAGCGTTGGGGAGGGGCGAAATCAGCCCCAGCATTTT. Translation: CSVGEGRNQPQHF. Variable domain in full (rest from reference TRBV29-1 and TRBJ1-5): SAVISQKPSRDICQRGTSLTIQCQVDSQVTMMFWYRQQPGQSLTLIATANQGSEATYESGFVIDKFPISRPNLTFSTLTVSNMSPEDSSIYLCSVGEGRNQPQHFGDGTRLSIL.

DNA for the CDR3: TGTGCCAGCAGTCTGGTGGGGGGGACCCAGTACTTC. Translated: CASSLVGGTQYF. V gene TRBV7-3 combines with J gene TRBJ2-5; D is possibly TRBD2 (6 bases). The ends were cut back, 6 bases at V and 7 bases at J, with 12 bases in the middle. Germline CDR1 and CDR2: SGHTA and FQGTGA. This CDR3 has 12 residues.

The rearrangement uses TRBV30 and TRBJ2-1; 7 nucleotides agree with TRBD2. The CDR3 totals 13 residues. Germline CDR1 GTSNPN, CDR2 SVGIG (reference sequence). Trimming at V came to 3 bases and at J to 11 bases, leaving 10 bases not matched to a gene. CDR3 nucleotide sequence: TGTGCCTGGAGAAGTCCTAGCGGTTCAAAGCAGTTCTTC. It is translated as CAWRSPSGSKQFF.

V usage is TRBV9 and J usage is TRBJ2-3; no clear D gene. The CDR3 loop spans 16 amino acids. V lost 0 bases and J lost 6, with 17 bases in between. Germline CDR1 is SGDLS and CDR2 is YYNGEE. The CDR3 loop reads CASSVDGRVWSDTQYF. CDR3 nucleotide sequence: TGTGCCAGCAGCGTAGATGGTCGAGTGTGGAGCGATACGCAGTATTTT. Full variable domain (rest looked up from reference TRBV9 and TRBJ2-3): DSGVTQTPKHLITATGQRVTLRCSPRSGDLSVYWYQQSLDQGLQFLIQYYNGEERAKGNILERFSAQQFPDLHSELNLSSLELGDSALYFCASSVDGRVWSDTQYFGPGTRLTVL.

The CDR3 sequence is CASAGGGNQPQHF. The CDR3 nucleotides read TGTGCCAGTGCCGGGGGGGGCAATCAGCCCCAGCATTTT. The chain links TRBV19 to TRBJ1-5; D is possibly TRBD1 (5 bases). The CDR3 totals 13 residues. V lost 8 bases, J lost 2 bases, and 10 bases lay in between. Looked up from germline, CDR1 is LNHDA and CDR2 is SQIVND (reference sequence).

The chain combines TRBV5-4 with TRBJ2-3, with a possible D match to TRBD1 (5 bases). V was pared by 0 bases and J by 0 bases, with 8 bases between. Germline values: CDR1 SGHNT, CDR2 YYREEE (reference sequence). The CDR3 runs to 15 residues. For the CDR3, the DNA is TGTGCCAGCAGCTTGGCCAGGGATAGCACAGATACGCAGTATTTT. Amino acids: CASSLARDSTDTQYF.

This clone was seen once. The rearrangement joins TRBV7-9 to TRBJ2-3, with 8 bases matching TRBD1. Unmatched junction bases numbered 6, after V lost 3 bases and J lost 4 bases. Per germline, CDR1 SEHNR and CDR2 FQNEAQ (reference sequence). The CDR3 is 15 residues long. DNA for the CDR3: TGTGCCAGCAGCTTGAGGGACAGGACCCCAGATACGCAGTATTTT. It codes for CASSLRDRTPDTQYF.